Detailed here is one T cell receptor (beta chain). This clone is deemed medium-sized (0.01 to 0.1%). There is no known antigen for this receptor. Per-base quality was not reported, and no clone a single base away is much larger than it. Spanning cysteine to phenylalanine, the CDR3 consists of 17 amino acids. Only the CDR3 part of the read is kept: 51 bases, read in frame from the first base. V is trimmed back by 0 bases and J by 10 bases, and the junction contains 9 bases that no gene match accounts for. As encoded in the germline V gene, CDR1 is SGHTS while CDR2 is YDEGEE. This sample stems from a study of early stage breast cancer tumors (TCRdb year 2017). A note on the overall study: Of the roughly 17 invasive breast tumors, roughly eleven were found to be estrogen receptor-positive, progesterone receptor-positive and HER2-negative. About 65% of the 12 ER+/PR+/HER2- tumors were invasive ductal carcinomas, while the other four were invasive lobular carcinomas. On average, each sample got 7.5 to 10-fold read coverage. Across all samples, 2,651,842 templates representing around 1 million unique clonotypes were detected. Overall results and qualifications from the work: Roughly 2.7-fold higher T cell density and higher clonality were observed in tumors than in adjacent normal breast tissue. Analysis by tumor subtype was prevented by the small cohort size. Chain pairing and functional markers such as CD4, CD8 and FOXP3 were not captured by bulk genomic DNA sequencing of unsorted cells. Enriched TCRB sequences shared across patients were mostly commonly generated sequences, unlikely to play an important role in the tumor microenvironment. Greater similarity was observed between blood and normal breast repertoires than between blood and tumor repertoires, and tumor was distinguished from normal in most of the 16 patients when each tissue was compared with blood.

Two independent genomic DNA replicates were amplified for each sample, with around 0.5 ug used for blood and about 1.5 ug for tumor or normal breast. Following the manufacturer's instructions, the ImmunoSeq Intro kit was used to carry out TCRB sequencing on genomic DNA. The multiplex PCR ran for 30 to 40 cycles using proprietary primers and spike-in control sequences for absolute quantification. Single-end 150-bp reads were used to sequence an 87-bp fragment covering the CDR3 and the flanking V and J genes. Each lane of an Illumina MiSeq using version 3.0 chemistry carried seven multiplexed samples, with two replicates per sample. Processing in the source paper ran as follows. The vendor's proprietary pipeline processed the raw data and merged both replicates into a single result for each sample. A clonotype was defined as productive rearrangements that share the same V-gene family, CDR3 amino acid sequence and J-gene segment. Clonality was computed as 1 minus the normalized Shannon entropy (Pielou evenness) of TCRB abundances. To estimate T cell density, the total number of templates was divided by the input cell count, which was inferred from how much DNA went in. Recon was used with default parameters to estimate total repertoire diversity and clonality. Tumor-enriched clonotypes were defined as having over 0.1% abundance in tumor and at least 32-fold higher abundance than in normal breast. TCRdb took this table from immuneACCESS and kept in-frame rearrangements with V and J called. Such tables lack part of the clones; where checked against another copy, unresolved V genes explain under half of the gap, and the rest is unexplained. The D gene and trimming were derived from the DNA, and the V and J assignments and clone size from that table. This sample is represented by nearly 25,000 clones; roughly 64% of them were singletons. More than 9% of the sample is held by the ten biggest clonotypes.

Dicing about 20-55 mg of tumor tissue typically produced more than 2.5 ug of DNA. The study profiled bulk TCR beta-chain repertoires in matched peripheral blood, tumor and adjacent normal breast tissue taken from approximately 15 patients with early-stage breast cancer. After resection, tumor tissue identified by eye was cut out and put into prechilled RNAlater. A TissueLyser II was used to homogenize diced tumor tissue (about 17-55 mg) in RLTplus buffer containing beta-mercaptoethanol and antifoaming agent. The Qiagen AllPrep DNA/RNA Mini kit was used for genomic DNA extraction. The sequence is built from TRBV5-8 and TRBJ2-1, with 14 junctional bases fitting TRBD2. This TCR was sampled from a person between 60 and 69 years old with breast cancer. The specimen sequenced was breast tumor tissue. The DNA sequence is given as TGTGCCAGCAGCTTGGCCTCGGGACTAGCGGGAGCGGAAGAGCAGTTCTTC. It specifies CASSLASGLAGAEEQFF.